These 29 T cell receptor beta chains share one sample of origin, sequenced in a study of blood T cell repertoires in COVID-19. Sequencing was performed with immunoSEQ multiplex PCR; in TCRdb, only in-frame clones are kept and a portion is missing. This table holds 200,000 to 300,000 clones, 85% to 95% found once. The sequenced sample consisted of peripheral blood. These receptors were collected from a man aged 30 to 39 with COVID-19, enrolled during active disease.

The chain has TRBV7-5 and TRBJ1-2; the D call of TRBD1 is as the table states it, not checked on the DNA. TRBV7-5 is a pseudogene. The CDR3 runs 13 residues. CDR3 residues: CVRSFRTNYGYTF. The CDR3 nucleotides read TGTGTCAGAAGCTTCAGGACTAACTATGGCTACACCTTC.

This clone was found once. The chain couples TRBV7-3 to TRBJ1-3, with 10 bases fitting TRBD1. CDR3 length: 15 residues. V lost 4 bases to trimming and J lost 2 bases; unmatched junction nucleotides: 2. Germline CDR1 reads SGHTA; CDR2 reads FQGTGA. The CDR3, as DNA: TGTGCCAGCAGCTCAGACAGGGGGCCTGGAAACACCATATATTTT. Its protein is CASSSDRGPGNTIYF.

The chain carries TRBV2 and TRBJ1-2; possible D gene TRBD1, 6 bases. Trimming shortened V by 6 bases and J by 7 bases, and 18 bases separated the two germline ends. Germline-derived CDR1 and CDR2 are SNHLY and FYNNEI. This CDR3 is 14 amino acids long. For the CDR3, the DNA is TGTGCCAGCAGCCTCAGACAGGTTATGAGTGGCTACACCTTC. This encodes CASSLRQVMSGYTF.

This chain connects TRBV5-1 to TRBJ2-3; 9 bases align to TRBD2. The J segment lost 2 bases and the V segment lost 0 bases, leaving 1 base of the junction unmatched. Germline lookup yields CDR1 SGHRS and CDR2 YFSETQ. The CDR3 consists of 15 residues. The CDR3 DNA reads TGCGCCAGCAGCTTGGGCGGGGGGGCCACAGATACGCAGTATTTT. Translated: CASSLGGGATDTQYF.

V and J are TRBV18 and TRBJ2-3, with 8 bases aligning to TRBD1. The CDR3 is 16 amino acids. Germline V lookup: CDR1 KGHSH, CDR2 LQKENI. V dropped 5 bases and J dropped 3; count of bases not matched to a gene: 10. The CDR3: CASSSTGGSRTDTQYF. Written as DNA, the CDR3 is TGTGCCAGCTCATCCACAGGGGGGAGTAGAACAGATACGCAGTATTTT.

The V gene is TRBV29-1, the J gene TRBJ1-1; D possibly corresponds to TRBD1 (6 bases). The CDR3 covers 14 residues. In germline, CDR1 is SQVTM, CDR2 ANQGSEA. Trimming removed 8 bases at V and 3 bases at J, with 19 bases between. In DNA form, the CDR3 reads TGCAGCCCTGTCACCCTCGGACAGTACACTGAAGCTTTCTTT. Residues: CSPVTLGQYTEAFF. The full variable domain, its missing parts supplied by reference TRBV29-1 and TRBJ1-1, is SAVISQKPSRDICQRGTSLTIQCQVDSQVTMMFWYRQQPGQSLTLIATANQGSEATYESGFVIDKFPISRPNLTFSTLTVSNMSPEDSSIYLCSPVTLGQYTEAFFGQGTRLTVV.

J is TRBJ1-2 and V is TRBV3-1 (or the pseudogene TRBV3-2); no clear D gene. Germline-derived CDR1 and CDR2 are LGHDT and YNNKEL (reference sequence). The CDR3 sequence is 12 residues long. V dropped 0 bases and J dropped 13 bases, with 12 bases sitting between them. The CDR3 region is CASSQEYTERTF. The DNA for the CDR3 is TGTGCCAGCAGCCAAGAGTACACGGAGCGCACCTTC.

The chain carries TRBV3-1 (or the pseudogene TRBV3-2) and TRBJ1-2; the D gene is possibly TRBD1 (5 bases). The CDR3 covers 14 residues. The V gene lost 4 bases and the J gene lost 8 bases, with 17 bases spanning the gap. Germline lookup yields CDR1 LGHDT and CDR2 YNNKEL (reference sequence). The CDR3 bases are TGTGCCAGCAGCCGGATCAAAGGGGTCTTAGGCTACACCTTC. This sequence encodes CASSRIKGVLGYTF.

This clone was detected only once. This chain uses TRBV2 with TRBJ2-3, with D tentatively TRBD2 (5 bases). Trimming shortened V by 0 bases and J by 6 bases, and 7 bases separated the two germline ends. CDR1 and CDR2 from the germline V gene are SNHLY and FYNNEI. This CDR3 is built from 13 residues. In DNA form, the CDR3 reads TGTGCCAGCAGTGAAGCGCGAGGGGATACGCAGTATTTT. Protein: CASSEARGDTQYF.

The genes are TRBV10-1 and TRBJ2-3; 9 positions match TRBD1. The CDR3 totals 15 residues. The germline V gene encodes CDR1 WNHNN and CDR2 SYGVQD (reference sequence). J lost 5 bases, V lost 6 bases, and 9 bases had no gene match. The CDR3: CASSPGTGIGDTQYF. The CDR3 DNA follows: TGCGCCAGCAGCCCCGGGACAGGGATTGGAGATACGCAGTATTTT.

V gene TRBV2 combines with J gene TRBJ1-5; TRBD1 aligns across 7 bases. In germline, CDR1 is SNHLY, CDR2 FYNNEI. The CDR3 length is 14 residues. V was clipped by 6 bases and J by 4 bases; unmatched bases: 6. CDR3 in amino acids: CASRLDRPNQPQHF. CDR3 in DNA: TGTGCCAGCAGACTGGACAGGCCTAATCAGCCCCAGCATTTT.

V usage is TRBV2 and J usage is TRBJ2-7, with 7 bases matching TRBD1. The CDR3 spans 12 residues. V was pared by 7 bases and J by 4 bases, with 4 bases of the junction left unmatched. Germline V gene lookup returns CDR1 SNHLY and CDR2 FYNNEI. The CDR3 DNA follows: TGTGCCAGCAAGGCAGGGGGTTACGAGCAGTACTTC. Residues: CASKAGGYEQYF.

The CDR3: CATSRDWQGGTGELFF. CDR3 DNA: TGTGCCACCAGCAGAGATTGGCAGGGTGGCACCGGGGAGCTGTTTTTT. The chain links TRBV15 to TRBJ2-2; D perhaps matches TRBD1 (5 bases). The CDR3 is made up of 16 amino acids. Trimming left V 0 bases short and J 4 bases short, with 12 bases between. In germline, CDR1 is LNHNV, CDR2 YYDKDF (reference sequence).

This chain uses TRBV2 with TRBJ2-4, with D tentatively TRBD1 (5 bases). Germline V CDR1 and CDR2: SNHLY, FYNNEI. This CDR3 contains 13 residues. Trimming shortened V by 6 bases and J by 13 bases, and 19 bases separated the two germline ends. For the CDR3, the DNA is TGTGCCAGCAGGCCGGACAAGTTGGTTAAACAGTACTTC. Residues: CASRPDKLVKQYF.

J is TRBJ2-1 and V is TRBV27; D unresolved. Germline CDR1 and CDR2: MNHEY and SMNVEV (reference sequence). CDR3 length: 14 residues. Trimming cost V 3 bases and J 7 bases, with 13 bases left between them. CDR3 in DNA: TGTGCCAGCAGTTTCTTCAGGTCTATGAATGAGCAGTTCTTC. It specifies CASSFFRSMNEQFF.

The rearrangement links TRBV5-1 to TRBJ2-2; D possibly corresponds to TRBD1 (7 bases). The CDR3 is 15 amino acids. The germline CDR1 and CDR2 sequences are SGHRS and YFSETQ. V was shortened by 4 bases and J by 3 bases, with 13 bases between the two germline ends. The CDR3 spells CASSSDRDYTGELFF. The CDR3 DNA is TGCGCCAGCAGCAGCGACAGGGACTACACCGGGGAGCTGTTTTTT.

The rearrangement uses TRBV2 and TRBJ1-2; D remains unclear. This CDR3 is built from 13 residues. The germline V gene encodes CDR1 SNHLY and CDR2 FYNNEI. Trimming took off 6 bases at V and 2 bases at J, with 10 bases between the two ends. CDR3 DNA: TGTGCCAGCAGCACACCGGGGAACTATGGCTACACCTTC. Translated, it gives CASSTPGNYGYTF.

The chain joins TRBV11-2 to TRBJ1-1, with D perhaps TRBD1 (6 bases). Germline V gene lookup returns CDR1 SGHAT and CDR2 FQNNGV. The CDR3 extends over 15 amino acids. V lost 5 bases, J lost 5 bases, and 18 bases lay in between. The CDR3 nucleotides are TGTGCCAGCAGCCCCCAACTCACGAGGGGGACTGAAGCTTTCTTT. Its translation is CASSPQLTRGTEAFF.

The CDR3 region is CASSSDRGRPNEKLFF. Written as DNA, the CDR3 is TGTGCCAGCAGCTCGGACAGGGGGCGACCTAATGAAAAACTGTTTTTT. The chain links TRBV5-6 to TRBJ1-4; 11 nucleotides align to TRBD1. Germline V gene lookup returns CDR1 SGHDT and CDR2 YYEEEE. The CDR3 runs 16 residues. The V gene end was trimmed by 3 bases and the J gene end by 3 bases; junction bases not matched to a gene: 4.

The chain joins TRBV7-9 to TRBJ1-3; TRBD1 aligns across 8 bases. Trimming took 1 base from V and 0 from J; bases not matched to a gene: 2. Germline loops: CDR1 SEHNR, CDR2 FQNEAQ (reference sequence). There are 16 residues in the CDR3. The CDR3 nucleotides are TGTGCCAGCAGCTTAGAGGACAGGGTCTCTGGAAACACCATATATTTT. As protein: CASSLEDRVSGNTIYF.

In nucleotides, the CDR3 is TGTGCCAGTAGGCCGGACGAGGGGGTCTCCTACGAGCAGTACTTC. Amino acid sequence: CASRPDEGVSYEQYF. The V call is TRBV19, the J call TRBJ2-7, with TRBD1 as a possible D gene (6 bases). The V end was cut by 6 bases, the J end by 0 bases, with 15 bases between. The germline CDR1 and CDR2 sequences are LNHDA and SQIVND (reference sequence). This CDR3 is 15 amino acids long.

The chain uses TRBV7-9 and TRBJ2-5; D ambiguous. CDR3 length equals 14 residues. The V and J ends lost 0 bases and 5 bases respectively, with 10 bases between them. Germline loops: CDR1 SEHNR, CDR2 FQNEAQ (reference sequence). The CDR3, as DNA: TGTGCCAGCAGCTTAGCGCGGCTAGTGGAGACCCAGTACTTC. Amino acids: CASSLARLVETQYF.

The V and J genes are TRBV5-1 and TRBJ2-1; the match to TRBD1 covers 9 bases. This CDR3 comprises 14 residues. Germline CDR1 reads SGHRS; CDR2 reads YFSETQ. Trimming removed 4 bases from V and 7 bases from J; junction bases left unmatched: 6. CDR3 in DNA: TGCGCCAGCAGCGGGGGACAGGGAGGGAATGAGCAGTTCTTC. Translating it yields CASSGGQGGNEQFF.

CDR3 DNA sequence: TGCGCCAGCAGCGCTGGCAGGGATTTCAAAAACCCGACTTGGGGCTACACCTTC. Its translation is CASSAGRDFKNPTWGYTF. This chain connects TRBV5-1 to TRBJ1-2; a possible D gene is TRBD1 (5 bases). Deletions cut 4 bases from V and 8 bases from J, with 30 bases between. CDR3 size: 18 residues. In germline, CDR1 is SGHRS, CDR2 YFSETQ.

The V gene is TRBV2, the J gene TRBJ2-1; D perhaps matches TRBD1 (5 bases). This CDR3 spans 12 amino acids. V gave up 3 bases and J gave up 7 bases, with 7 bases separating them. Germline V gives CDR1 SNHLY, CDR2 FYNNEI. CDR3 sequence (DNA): TGTGCCAGCAGTGATGCAGGGAATGAGCAGTTCTTC. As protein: CASSDAGNEQFF. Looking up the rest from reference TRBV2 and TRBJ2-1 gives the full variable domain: EPEVTQTPSHQVTQMGQEVILRCVPISNHLYFYWYRQILGQKVEFLVSFYNNEISEKSEIFDDQFSVERPDGSNFTLKIRSTKLEDSAMYFCASSDAGNEQFFGPGTRLTVL.

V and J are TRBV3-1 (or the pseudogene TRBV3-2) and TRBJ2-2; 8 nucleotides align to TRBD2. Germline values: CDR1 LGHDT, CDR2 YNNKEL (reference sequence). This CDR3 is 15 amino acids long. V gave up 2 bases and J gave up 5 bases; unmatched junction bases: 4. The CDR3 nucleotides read TGTGCCAGCAGCCAAACCGGGACTAGAACCGGGGAGCTGTTTTTT. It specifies CASSQTGTRTGELFF.

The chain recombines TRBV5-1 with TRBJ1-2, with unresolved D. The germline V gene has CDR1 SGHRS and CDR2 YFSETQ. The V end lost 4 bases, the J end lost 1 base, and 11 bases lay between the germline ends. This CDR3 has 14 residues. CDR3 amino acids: CASSPREINYGYTF. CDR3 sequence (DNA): TGCGCCAGCAGCCCCCGGGAGATTAACTATGGCTACACCTTC.

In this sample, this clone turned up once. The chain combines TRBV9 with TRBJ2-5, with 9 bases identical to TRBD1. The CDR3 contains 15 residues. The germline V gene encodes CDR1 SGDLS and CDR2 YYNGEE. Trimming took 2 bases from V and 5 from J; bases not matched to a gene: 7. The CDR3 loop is CASSVKQGAGETQYF. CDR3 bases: TGTGCCAGCAGCGTCAAACAGGGGGCTGGGGAGACCCAGTACTTC.

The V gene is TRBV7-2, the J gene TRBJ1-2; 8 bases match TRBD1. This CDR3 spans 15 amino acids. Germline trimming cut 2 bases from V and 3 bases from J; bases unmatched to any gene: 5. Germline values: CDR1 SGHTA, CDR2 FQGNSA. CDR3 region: CASSLRQGADYGYTF. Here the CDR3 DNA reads TGTGCCAGCAGCTTACGGCAGGGGGCAGACTATGGCTACACCTTC.